Included here is one T cell receptor (beta chain) sequence, with context. Its antigen is still unknown. Its ends do not fully match the called genes, so a read error is possible. The entry originates in a study of tumor-infiltrating lymphocytes in primary liver carcinoma. Study outcomes and limitations: Tumors significantly exceeded blood in top-250-clone fraction (p = 0.039). It was tumor-adjacent and tumor-blood pairs that overlapped less than tumor region pairs did.

The germline V gene has CDR1 SGHAT and CDR2 FQDESV (reference sequence). The CDR3 runs to 17 residues. Co-extracting RNA and DNA was done with 20-30 mg of unsorted bulk tissue as input. Infection with HBV was chronic in patients; they were treatment-naive. Over 75% viable tumor cells were present in every tumor sample. Total RNA amounting to roughly 450 ng was the source from which TCR beta cDNA was made with a constant-region primer. Three nested multiplex PCR rounds of slightly modified ARM-PCR generated TCR beta libraries. With TRBV1-TRBV30 forward primers and a C-beta reverse primer, the first two PCR rounds were run for approximately 10 cycles each. TCRdb fed the multiplex PCR reads into MiXCR, producing one record per CDR3 protein. Of 52,000 or so distinct CDR3 sequences listed, over 65% are singletons.

The TCR sequence derives from a middle-aged man with primary liver carcinoma and hepatitis B virus infection. The chain combines TRBV11-1 with TRBJ2-4; TRBD2 matches at 8 bases. Sequencing was done on a sample of liver tumor tissue from sampling region 5. Subset given: tumor region T5, tumor centre. CDR3 in DNA: TGTACCAGCAGCTTTCCTTGGAATAGCGGGACCAAAAACATTCAGTACTTC. It codes for CTSSFPWNSGTKNIQYF.